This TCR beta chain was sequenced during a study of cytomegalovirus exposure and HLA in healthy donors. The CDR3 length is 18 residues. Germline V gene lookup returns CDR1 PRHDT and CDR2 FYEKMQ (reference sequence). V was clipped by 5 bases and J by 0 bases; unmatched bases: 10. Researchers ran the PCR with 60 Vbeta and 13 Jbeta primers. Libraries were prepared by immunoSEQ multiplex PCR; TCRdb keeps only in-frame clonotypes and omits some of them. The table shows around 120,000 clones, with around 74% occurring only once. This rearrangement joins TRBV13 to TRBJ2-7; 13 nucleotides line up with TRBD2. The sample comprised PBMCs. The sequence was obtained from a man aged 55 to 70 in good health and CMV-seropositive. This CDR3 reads CASSPPGLAGRNSYEQYF. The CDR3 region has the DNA TGTGCCAGCAGCCCGCCGGGACTAGCGGGGAGAAACTCCTACGAGCAGTACTTC.